This is a list of T cell receptor beta chains from one sample in a study of T cells in tuberculosis. The table came from immunoSEQ multiplex PCR; TCRdb's copy has only in-frame clones and leaves some out. The sample has over 30,000 clones; under 95% are singletons. This specimen was PBMCs, taken at tuberculosis diagnosis. Receptor source: an adult with tuberculosis. Both conserved end residues are trimmed from each CDR3. Fields, in order: CDR3 length, V gene, J gene, CDR3 protein.

length: 14
V: TRBV10-3
J: TRBJ1-2
CDR3: AISESWTGSNYGYT

length: 13
V: TRBV5-1
J: TRBJ2-7
CDR3: ASSPGQSTSYEQY

length: 14
V: TRBV28
J: TRBJ2-7
CDR3: ASSPPGISVAYEQY

length: 13
V: TRBV11-1
J: TRBJ2-7
CDR3: ASSFGGTGLYEQY

length: 11
V: TRBV9
J: TRBJ2-7
CDR3: ASSVVGGGQQY

length: 12
V: TRBV5-1
J: TRBJ2-5
CDR3: ASSPGQLQETQY

length: 11
V: TRBV6-5
J: TRBJ1-1
CDR3: ASAAERYTEAF

length: 13
V: TRBV4-1
J: TRBJ1-1
CDR3: ASSLGQGGQGSAF

length: 13
V: TRBV27
J: NA
CDR3: ASSRSRGNSYEQY

length: 12
V: TRBV7-2
J: TRBJ2-7
CDR3: ASSLYRDTYEQY

length: 15
V: TRBV9
J: TRBJ2-7
CDR3: ASSAGTLAGPSYEQY

length: 13
V: TRBV4-1
J: TRBJ2-3
CDR3: ASSQVSEGSDTQY

length: 13
V: TRBV19
J: TRBJ1-2
CDR3: ASSGYRTGGYGYT

length: 13
V: TRBV16
J: TRBJ2-3
CDR3: ASSQLAGFADTQY

length: 12
V: TRBV6-5
J: TRBJ1-4
CDR3: ASSLWTGNEKLF

length: 13
V: TRBV4-2
J: TRBJ2-5
CDR3: ASSQVRGGQETQY

length: 12
V: TRBV19
J: TRBJ2-3
CDR3: ASKSNRGADTQY

length: 13
V: TRBV5-4
J: TRBJ2-1
CDR3: ASSPGLAGGNEQF

length: 14
V: TRBV5-4
J: TRBJ1-1
CDR3: ASSLEGDSMNTEAF

length: 11
V: TRBV7-6
J: TRBJ2-5
CDR3: ASSFVPQETQY

length: 12
V: TRBV19
J: TRBJ1-1
CDR3: ASSPWTVNTEAF

length: 13
V: TRBV18
J: TRBJ1-5
CDR3: ASSPTTGGDQPQH

length: 11
V: TRBV5-1
J: TRBJ2-7
CDR3: ASFGTDTYEQY

length: 11
V: TRBV30
J: TRBJ1-1
CDR3: ACSRAQNTEAF

length: 13
V: TRBV10-3
J: TRBJ2-7
CDR3: AISESTGASYEQY

length: 12
V: TRBV7-2
J: TRBJ1-1
CDR3: ASSAKTGNTEAF

length: 14
V: TRBV30
J: TRBJ2-3
CDR3: AWSVGDSLYTDTQY

length: 16
V: TRBV4-1
J: TRBJ2-7
CDR3: ASSQAHLRAGGWYEQY

length: 13
V: TRBV4-2
J: TRBJ2-7
CDR3: ASSQEPGDLGEQY

length: 13
V: TRBV4-2
J: TRBJ2-7
CDR3: ASSQDATGGYEQY

length: 14
V: TRBV6-5
J: TRBJ2-7
CDR3: ASSYSWDRGGNEQY

length: 12
V: TRBV27
J: TRBJ2-3
CDR3: ASSLFGGSHTQY

length: 12
V: TRBV6-6
J: TRBJ2-1
CDR3: ASGLTGEYNEQF

length: 14
V: TRBV4-1
J: TRBJ2-7
CDR3: ASSQAGPGGAYEQY

length: 12
V: TRBV5-1
J: TRBJ2-1
CDR3: ASSSGTGDNEQF

length: 13
V: TRBV5-1
J: TRBJ2-3
CDR3: ASSMGGGQPDTQY

length: 13
V: TRBV6-1
J: TRBJ1-3
CDR3: ASQDRANSGNTIY

length: 15
V: TRBV4-2
J: TRBJ2-1
CDR3: ASSQDWGVYSYNEQF

length: 13
V: TRBV27
J: TRBJ2-5
CDR3: ASSLSRGRAETQY

length: 12
V: TRBV6-5
J: TRBJ1-1
CDR3: ASSSSGENTEAF

length: 13
V: TRBV5-1
J: TRBJ2-5
CDR3: ASSPGQGNGETQY

length: 13
V: TRBV9
J: TRBJ2-1
CDR3: ASSVGLAANNEQF

length: 13
V: TRBV28
J: TRBJ2-5
CDR3: ATGGLGLAQETQY

length: 14
V: TRBV27
J: TRBJ2-7
CDR3: ASSPRGQGLADEQY

length: 11
V: TRBV7-7
J: TRBJ2-7
CDR3: ASSLQEDDEQY

length: 12
V: TRBV28
J: TRBJ1-2
CDR3: ASSLGQGDYGYT

length: 11
V: TRBV5-6
J: TRBJ1-1
CDR3: ASSYGTDTEAF

length: 11
V: TRBV4-2
J: TRBJ2-1
CDR3: ASSRSGDNEQF

length: 14
V: TRBV15
J: TRBJ2-1
CDR3: ATSRRTSGGRDEQF

length: 12
V: TRBV4-2
J: TRBJ1-5
CDR3: ASSPRTGDQPQH

length: 13
V: TRBV2
J: NA
CDR3: ASSHTSGPPYEQY

length: 14
V: TRBV5-4
J: TRBJ2-1
CDR3: ASGLRDRGQYNEQF

length: 13
V: TRBV6-1
J: TRBJ2-7
CDR3: ASSEGQGSSYEQY